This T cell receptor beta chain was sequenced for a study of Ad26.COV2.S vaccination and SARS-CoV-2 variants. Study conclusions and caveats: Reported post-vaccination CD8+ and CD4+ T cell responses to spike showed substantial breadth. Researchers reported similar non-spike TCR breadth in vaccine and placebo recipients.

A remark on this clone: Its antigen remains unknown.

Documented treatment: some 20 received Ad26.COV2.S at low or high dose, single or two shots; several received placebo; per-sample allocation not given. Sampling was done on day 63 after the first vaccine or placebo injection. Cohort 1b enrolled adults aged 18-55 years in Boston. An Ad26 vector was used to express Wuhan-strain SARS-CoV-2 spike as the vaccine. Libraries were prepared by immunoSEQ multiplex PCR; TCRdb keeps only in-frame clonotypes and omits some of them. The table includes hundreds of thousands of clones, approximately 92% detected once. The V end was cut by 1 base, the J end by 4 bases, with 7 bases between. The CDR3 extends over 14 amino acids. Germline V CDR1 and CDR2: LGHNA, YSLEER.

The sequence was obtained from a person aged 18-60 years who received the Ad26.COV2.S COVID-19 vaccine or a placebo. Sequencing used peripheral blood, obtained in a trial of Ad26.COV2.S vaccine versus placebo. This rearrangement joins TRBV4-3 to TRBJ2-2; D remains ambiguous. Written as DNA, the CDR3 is TGCGCCAGCAGCCAAGGACAACTCACCGGGGAGCTGTTTTTT. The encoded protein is CASSQGQLTGELFF.